Shown below are 5 T cell receptor beta chains from a single sample sequenced in a study of blood T cell repertoires in COVID-19. Some clones are missing from TCRdb's copy, which holds only in-frame ones; the method was immunoSEQ multiplex PCR. The sample has around 40,000 clones, around 80% seen once. Sequencing used peripheral blood. The source of these receptors is an elderly man with active or convalescent COVID-19.

Notes on this clone: An end of the junction does not agree with germline; a read error may underlie this. Other nucleotide sequences from this sample produce the same CDR3. J is TRBJ2-7 and V is TRBV4-2, with D tentatively TRBD2 (6 bases). Germline CDR1 LGHNA, CDR2 YNFKEQ. CDR3 size: 14 residues. CDR3 sequence (DNA): TGTGCTAGCAGCCAAGAGGAACTAGCACGGGAGCAGTACTTC. Amino acids: CASSQEELAREQYF.

The chain is built from TRBV19 and TRBJ2-2, with TRBD2 matching 11 bases. V was pared by 6 bases and J by 4 bases, with 4 bases of the junction left unmatched. The CDR3 is made up of 15 amino acids. CDR1 and CDR2 (germline): LNHDA, SQIVND (reference sequence). The DNA of the CDR3 is TGTGCCAGTAGCTATCTAGCGGGAGGCACCGGGGAGCTGTTTTTT. Encoded protein: CASSYLAGGTGELFF.

The J gene is TRBJ2-5, the V gene TRBV7-2; 9 nucleotides align to TRBD1. Germline V CDR1 and CDR2: SGHTA, FQGNSA. This CDR3 contains 17 residues. After removal of 1 base from V and 4 bases from J, the junction contained 10 bases not matched to a gene. The CDR3 protein is CASSLGGTGRRLETQYF. Here the CDR3 DNA reads TGTGCCAGCAGCTTAGGCGGGACAGGGAGGCGGTTAGAGACCCAGTACTTC.

The chain joins TRBV4-1 to TRBJ1-2; 7 bases line up with TRBD1. CDR1 and CDR2 (germline): MGHRA, YSYEKL. There are 15 residues in the CDR3. With 4 bases clipped from V and 4 bases from J, the junction kept 9 bases outside the gene matches. The CDR3 bases are TGCGCCAGCAGCCCCGGACAGGCCGACTCCTATGGCTACACCTTC. This codes for CASSPGQADSYGYTF.

The chain is built from TRBV18 and TRBJ1-1; D possibly corresponds to TRBD1 (5 bases). CDR1 is KGHSH and CDR2 is LQKENI in the germline V gene. V was clipped by 1 base and J by 3 bases, with 18 bases between them. The CDR3 loop spans 17 amino acids. The CDR3 reads CASSPLEAGSGHTEAFF. CDR3 nucleotides: TGTGCCAGCTCACCACTCGAGGCAGGGTCAGGGCACACTGAAGCTTTCTTT.